One and the same sample provided the 21 T cell receptor beta chains below, sequenced in a study of cytomegalovirus exposure and HLA in healthy donors. PCR primers comprised 60 Vbeta and 13 Jbeta primers. Sequenced by immunoSEQ multiplex PCR; TCRdb stores in-frame clones only, minus some. The data include roughly 75,000 clones; the top ten clones carry roughly 5%. Sequences were obtained from PBMCs. These receptors all come from a man aged 35 to 55 in good health and CMV-seronegative.

This chain uses TRBV5-6 with TRBJ1-1; possible D gene TRBD1, 5 bases. The CDR3 is 15 amino acids. V gave up 3 bases and J gave up 1 base, with 13 bases separating them. The germline CDR1 and CDR2 sequences are SGHDT and YYEEEE. The CDR3 spells CASSSHRGGNTEAFF. CDR3 in DNA: TGTGCCAGCAGCTCCCATCGGGGGGGGAACACTGAAGCTTTCTTT.

The CDR3 here is CASSPRTGGSYNEQFF. The CDR3 nucleotides are TGTGCCAGCAGCCCAAGGACAGGGGGTTCCTACAATGAGCAGTTCTTC. The genes are TRBV5-4 and TRBJ2-1; 10 nucleotides agree with TRBD1. The V gene end was trimmed by 4 bases and the J gene end by 1 base; junction bases not matched to a gene: 5. CDR1 SGHNT and CDR2 YYREEE come from the germline V gene (reference sequence). The CDR3 is 16 residues long. The full variable domain, its missing parts supplied by reference TRBV5-4 and TRBJ2-1, is ETGVTQSPTHLIKTRGQQVTLRCSSQSGHNTVSWYQQALGQGPQFIFQYYREEENGRGNFPPRFSGLQFPNYSSELNVNALELDDSALYLCASSPRTGGSYNEQFFGPGTRLTVL.

This chain connects TRBV6-5 to TRBJ2-4, with D possibly matching TRBD1 (5 bases). CDR1 is MNHEY and CDR2 is SVGAGI in the germline V gene. Trimming cost V 3 bases and J 3 bases, with 9 bases left between them. This CDR3 has 14 residues. The CDR3 nucleotides read TGTGCCAGCAGTTATATCCAGGGCAAAAACATTCAGTACTTC. Translated: CASSYIQGKNIQYF.

This sequence joins TRBV7-2 and TRBJ1-1, with 8 nucleotides matching TRBD1. V shed 4 bases and J 10 bases; nucleotides not matched to a gene: 8. CDR3 length: 13 amino acids. Germline V gene sequence: CDR1 SGHTA, CDR2 FQGNSA. The CDR3 DNA follows: TGTGCCAGCAGCTCGGACAGGGTTTCTTCAGCTTTCTTT. Translation gives CASSSDRVSSAFF. Drawing the rest from reference TRBV7-2 and TRBJ1-1, the complete variable domain is GAGVSQSPSNKVTEKGKDVELRCDPISGHTALYWYRQSLGQGLEFLIYFQGNSAPDKSGLPSDRFSAERTGGSVSTLTIQRTQQEDSAVYLCASSSDRVSSAFFGQGTRLTVV.

This chain links TRBV28 with TRBJ2-3, with 9 bases aligning to TRBD2. Germline CDR1 MDHEN, CDR2 SYDVKM. The V gene end was trimmed by 4 bases and the J gene end by 4 bases; junction bases not matched to a gene: 12. This CDR3 has 17 residues. The CDR3 sequence is CASSSQTSGGWADTQYF. CDR3 DNA: TGTGCCAGCAGTTCCCAGACTAGCGGAGGGTGGGCAGATACGCAGTATTTT.

The chain carries TRBV10-1 and TRBJ1-3, with D maybe TRBD1 (6 bases). The CDR3 extends over 13 amino acids. The V gene's germline CDR1 is WNHNN and CDR2 SYGVQD (reference sequence). V lost 6 bases to trimming and J lost 1 base, with 7 bases between them. The CDR3 DNA is TGCGCCAGCAGCAGGGGTTCTGGAAACACCATATATTTT. It is translated as CASSRGSGNTIYF.

This rearrangement joins TRBV30 to TRBJ2-5; 12 bases align to TRBD2. V dropped 7 bases and J dropped 6; count of bases not matched to a gene: 6. The CDR3 length is 13 residues. CDR1 and CDR2 (germline): GTSNPN, SVGIG (reference sequence). CDR3 DNA: TGTGCCTCCGGACTAGCGGGAATGAAGACCCAGTACTTC. Protein product: CASGLAGMKTQYF.

The chain is built from TRBV5-4 and TRBJ2-5; D might be TRBD2 (5 bases). Trimming removed 3 bases from V and 5 bases from J, with 17 bases in between. Germline V gene lookup returns CDR1 SGHNT and CDR2 YYREEE (reference sequence). This CDR3 region has 15 residues. DNA for the CDR3: TGTGCCAGCAGCTCAAGGTTACGGGGTTTCGAGACCCAGTACTTC. As protein: CASSSRLRGFETQYF.

This chain links TRBV28 with TRBJ1-1, with 7 bases matching TRBD1. This CDR3 is built from 13 residues. Germline assignment: CDR1 MDHEN and CDR2 SYDVKM. Unmatched junction bases numbered 8, after V lost 5 bases and J lost 8 bases. The CDR3 DNA follows: TGTGCCAGCAGTGGGGACAGTACGAAAGAAGCTTTCTTT. Amino acid sequence: CASSGDSTKEAFF.

The chain carries TRBV5-4 and TRBJ2-1, with D perhaps TRBD1 (6 bases). CDR1 and CDR2 (germline): SGHNT, YYREEE (reference sequence). This CDR3 has 16 amino acids. Trimming cost V 0 bases and J 0 bases, with 10 bases left between them. CDR3 region: CASSLEGDPSYNEQFF. CDR3 sequence (DNA): TGTGCCAGCAGCTTGGAGGGGGACCCCTCCTACAATGAGCAGTTCTTC.

CDR3 amino acids: CASSPGTRLHEQYF. Written as DNA, the CDR3 is TGTGCCAGCAGCCCCGGGACTAGGCTCCACGAGCAGTACTTC. J is TRBJ2-7 and V is TRBV7-2; 8 bases align to TRBD2. Germline values: CDR1 SGHTA, CDR2 FQGNSA. This CDR3 is built from 14 residues. V trimming: 5 bases; J trimming: 5 bases; junction bases outside the gene matches: 8.

The rearrangement links TRBV6-5 to TRBJ1-2; D possibly corresponds to TRBD1 (6 bases). The length of the CDR3 is 14 residues. Germline CDR1 and CDR2: MNHEY and SVGAGI. Trimming removed 3 bases from V and 3 bases from J, with 11 bases in between. The CDR3, as DNA: TGTGCCAGCAGTTATCTCAGGGGAGACTATGGCTACACCTTC. Translation gives CASSYLRGDYGYTF.

The chain combines TRBV2 with TRBJ2-4; a weak D match, TRBD2 (5 bases). Germline CDR1 reads SNHLY; CDR2 reads FYNNEI. This CDR3 has 13 residues. Trimming took 3 bases from V and 9 from J, leaving 12 bases between them. The DNA of the CDR3 is TGTGCCAGCAGTGAGGAGGTCGAGGTCATTCAGTACTTC. This codes for CASSEEVEVIQYF.

The chain employs TRBV15 and TRBJ2-3; the match to TRBD2 covers 11 bases. This CDR3 contains 16 residues. The trim removed 3 bases at V and 5 bases at J, leaving 7 bases unmatched. Germline CDR1 LNHNV, CDR2 YYDKDF (reference sequence). Here the CDR3 DNA reads TGTGCCACCAGCAGGGCTAGCGGGGGGCGCGGAGATACGCAGTATTTT. Encoded protein: CATSRASGGRGDTQYF.

J is TRBJ1-2 and V is TRBV7-9, with D unresolved. The CDR3 totals 14 residues. Trimming removed 1 base from V and 2 bases from J, with 8 bases in between. Germline loops: CDR1 SEHNR, CDR2 FQNEAQ (reference sequence). DNA for the CDR3: TGTGCCAGCAGCTTAGACGGCGGAAACTATGGCTACACCTTC. It translates to CASSLDGGNYGYTF.

The chain employs TRBV4-2 and TRBJ2-1, with 10 bases aligning to TRBD2. V lost 0 bases to trimming and J lost 6 bases; unmatched junction nucleotides: 5. CDR1 is LGHNA, CDR2 YNFKEQ, per germline. The CDR3 length is 16 residues. The CDR3 is CASSQDTSGASNEQFF. DNA of the CDR3: TGTGCCAGCAGCCAAGATACTAGCGGGGCTAGCAATGAGCAGTTCTTC.

V usage is TRBV30 and J usage is TRBJ2-3, with 9 bases aligning to TRBD1. CDR3 length: 23 amino acids. Germline loops: CDR1 GTSNPN, CDR2 SVGIG (reference sequence). The junction had 25 bases not matched to a gene; V was cut back by 0 bases and J by 0 bases. CDR3 region: CAWSVYRGLIAGAPEYSTDTQYF. The CDR3 bases are TGTGCCTGGAGTGTATACAGGGGGCTGATAGCCGGGGCGCCCGAGTATAGCACAGATACGCAGTATTTT.

The CDR3 loop is CAWSTGTYEQYF. CDR3 DNA: TGTGCCTGGAGTACAGGCACCTACGAGCAGTACTTC. The chain uses TRBV30 and TRBJ2-7, with a tentative D call TRBD1 (5 bases). Germline loops: CDR1 GTSNPN, CDR2 SVGIG (reference sequence). Trimming removed 2 bases at V and 2 bases at J, with 7 bases between. This CDR3 spans 12 amino acids.

The V gene is TRBV9, the J gene TRBJ2-1; 7 nucleotides align to TRBD2. Germline V gene lookup returns CDR1 SGDLS and CDR2 YYNGEE. V dropped 3 bases and J dropped 0; count of bases not matched to a gene: 3. The CDR3 loop spans 15 amino acids. CDR3 in amino acids: CASSGGLGSYNEQFF. DNA for the CDR3: TGTGCCAGCAGCGGCGGACTAGGCTCCTACAATGAGCAGTTCTTC.

V usage is TRBV4-3 and J usage is TRBJ2-1; TRBD1 aligns across 10 bases. The CDR3 is made up of 16 amino acids. The V gene's germline CDR1 is LGHNA and CDR2 YSLEER. Germline trimming cut 1 base from V and 5 bases from J; bases unmatched to any gene: 5. This CDR3 is CASSQADRGRDNEQFF. In DNA form, the CDR3 reads TGCGCCAGCAGCCAAGCCGACAGGGGGCGCGACAATGAGCAGTTCTTC.

The V and J genes are TRBV2 and TRBJ2-5; 8 bases are a match to TRBD1. Germline values: CDR1 SNHLY, CDR2 FYNNEI. This CDR3 is 16 amino acids long. V dropped 2 bases and J dropped 5; count of bases not matched to a gene: 10. CDR3 amino acids: CASSEFGAGGRETQYF. CDR3 nucleotide sequence: TGTGCCAGCAGTGAATTTGGGGCAGGGGGCAGGGAGACCCAGTACTTC.